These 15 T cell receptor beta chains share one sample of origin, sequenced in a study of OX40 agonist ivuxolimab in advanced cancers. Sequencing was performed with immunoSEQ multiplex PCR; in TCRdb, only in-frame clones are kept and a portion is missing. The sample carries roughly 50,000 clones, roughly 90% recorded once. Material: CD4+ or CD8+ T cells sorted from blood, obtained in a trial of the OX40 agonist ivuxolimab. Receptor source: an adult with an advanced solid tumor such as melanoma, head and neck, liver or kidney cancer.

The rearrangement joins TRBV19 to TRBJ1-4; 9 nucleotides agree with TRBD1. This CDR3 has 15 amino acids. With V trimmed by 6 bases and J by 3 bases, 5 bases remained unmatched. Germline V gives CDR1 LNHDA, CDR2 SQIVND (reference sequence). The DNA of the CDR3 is TGTGCCAGTAGCCCGACAGGGGGGGCTAATGAAAAACTGTTTTTT. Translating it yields CASSPTGGANEKLFF.

The CDR3 DNA is TGTGCCATCCTAGGTAGCCTTAACACCGGGGAGCTGTTTTTT. Its translation is CAILGSLNTGELFF. J is TRBJ2-2 and V is TRBV10-3; no clear D. Germline CDR1 reads ENHRY; CDR2 reads SYGVKD. Trimming removed 8 bases from V and 2 bases from J, with 12 bases in between. The CDR3 loop spans 14 amino acids.

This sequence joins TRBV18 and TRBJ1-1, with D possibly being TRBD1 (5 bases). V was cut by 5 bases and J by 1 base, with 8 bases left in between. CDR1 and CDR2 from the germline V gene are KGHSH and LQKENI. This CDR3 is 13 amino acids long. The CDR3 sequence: CASSTGQNTEAFF. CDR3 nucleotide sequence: TGTGCCAGCTCAACTGGACAGAACACTGAAGCTTTCTTT.

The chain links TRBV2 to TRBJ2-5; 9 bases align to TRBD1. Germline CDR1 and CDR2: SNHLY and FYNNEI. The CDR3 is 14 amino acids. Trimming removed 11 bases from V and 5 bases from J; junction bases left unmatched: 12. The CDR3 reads CASLPGTGWETQYF. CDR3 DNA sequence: TGTGCCTCGCTCCCCGGGACAGGGTGGGAGACCCAGTACTTC.

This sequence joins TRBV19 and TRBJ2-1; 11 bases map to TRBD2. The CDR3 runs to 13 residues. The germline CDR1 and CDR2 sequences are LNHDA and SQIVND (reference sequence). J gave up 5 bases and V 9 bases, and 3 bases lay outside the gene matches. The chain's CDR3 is CASRLAGNNEQFF. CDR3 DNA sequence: TGTGCCAGCCGACTAGCGGGGAACAATGAGCAGTTCTTC.

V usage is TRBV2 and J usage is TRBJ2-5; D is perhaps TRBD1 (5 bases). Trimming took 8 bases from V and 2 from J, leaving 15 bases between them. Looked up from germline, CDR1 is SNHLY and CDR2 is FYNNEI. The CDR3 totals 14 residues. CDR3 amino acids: CASRVRTQQETQYF. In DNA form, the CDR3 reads TGTGCCAGCCGAGTTAGGACACAGCAAGAGACCCAGTACTTC. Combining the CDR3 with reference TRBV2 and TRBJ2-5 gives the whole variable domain EPEVTQTPSHQVTQMGQEVILRCVPISNHLYFYWYRQILGQKVEFLVSFYNNEISEKSEIFDDQFSVERPDGSNFTLKIRSTKLEDSAMYFCASRVRTQQETQYFGPGTRLLVL.

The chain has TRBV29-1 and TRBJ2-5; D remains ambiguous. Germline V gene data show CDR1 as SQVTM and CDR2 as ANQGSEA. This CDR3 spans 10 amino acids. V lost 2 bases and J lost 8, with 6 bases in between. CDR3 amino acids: CSVESGTQYF. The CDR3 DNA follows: TGCAGCGTTGAATCAGGAACCCAGTACTTC.

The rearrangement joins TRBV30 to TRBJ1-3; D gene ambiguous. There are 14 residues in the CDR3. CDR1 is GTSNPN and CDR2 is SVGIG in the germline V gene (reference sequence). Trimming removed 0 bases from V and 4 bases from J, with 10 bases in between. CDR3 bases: TGTGCCTGGAGTGTATCGGGGAGGGGAAACACCATATATTTT. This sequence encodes CAWSVSGRGNTIYF.

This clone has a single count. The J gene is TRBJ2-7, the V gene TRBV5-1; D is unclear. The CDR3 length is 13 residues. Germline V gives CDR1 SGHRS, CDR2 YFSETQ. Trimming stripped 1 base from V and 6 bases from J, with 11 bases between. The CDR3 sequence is CASSLSPGPEQYF. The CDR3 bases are TGCGCCAGCAGCTTGTCGCCTGGGCCCGAGCAGTACTTC.

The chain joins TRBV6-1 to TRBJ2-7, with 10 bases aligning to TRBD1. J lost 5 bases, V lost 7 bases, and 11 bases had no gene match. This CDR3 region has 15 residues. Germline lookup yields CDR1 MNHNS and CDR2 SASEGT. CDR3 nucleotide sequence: TGTGCCAGCACCGCTGGCCGGGACAGGGGAGACGAGCAGTACTTC. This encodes CASTAGRDRGDEQYF.

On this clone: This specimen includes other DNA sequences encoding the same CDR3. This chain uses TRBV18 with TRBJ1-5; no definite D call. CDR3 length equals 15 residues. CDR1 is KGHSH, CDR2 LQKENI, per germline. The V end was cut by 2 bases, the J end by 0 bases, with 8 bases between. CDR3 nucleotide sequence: TGTGCCAGCTCACCATCCCAGAATAGCAATCAGCCCCAGCATTTT. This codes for CASSPSQNSNQPQHF.

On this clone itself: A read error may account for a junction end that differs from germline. The CDR3 coding sequence is TGCGCGCAGGGAAGGGGGCAGGGGGGTGAAAAACTGTTTTTT. As protein: CAQGRGQGGEKLFF. The chain recombines TRBV6-1 with TRBJ1-4; TRBD1 agrees at 7 bases. The CDR3 sequence is 14 residues long. Germline loops: CDR1 MNHNS, CDR2 SASEGT.

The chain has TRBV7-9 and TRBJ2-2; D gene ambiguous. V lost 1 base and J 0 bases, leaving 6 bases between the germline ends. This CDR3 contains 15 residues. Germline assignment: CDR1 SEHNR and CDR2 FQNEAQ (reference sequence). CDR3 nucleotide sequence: TGTGCCAGCAGCTTAGGACGGACGAACACCGGGGAGCTGTTTTTT. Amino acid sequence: CASSLGRTNTGELFF. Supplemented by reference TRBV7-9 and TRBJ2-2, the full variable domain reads DTGVSQNPRHKITKRGQNVTFRCDPISEHNRLYWYRQTLGQGPEFLTYFQNEAQLEKSRLLSDRFSAERPKGSFSTLEIQRTEQGDSAMYLCASSLGRTNTGELFFGEGSRLTVL.

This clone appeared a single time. The DNA for the CDR3 is TGTGCCAGCAGCTTGCGGGGGTCCTACGAGCAGTACTTC. Translation: CASSLRGSYEQYF. The chain couples TRBV5-6 to TRBJ2-7, with a possible D match to TRBD2 (6 bases). The ends were cut back, 1 base at V and 1 base at J, with 6 bases in the middle. The length of the CDR3 is 13 residues. In germline, CDR1 is SGHDT, CDR2 YYEEEE.

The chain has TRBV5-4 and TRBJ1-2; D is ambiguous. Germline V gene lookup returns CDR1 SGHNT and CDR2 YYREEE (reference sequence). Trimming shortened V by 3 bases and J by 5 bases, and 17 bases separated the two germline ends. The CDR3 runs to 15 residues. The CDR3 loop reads CASSSEDGGEYGYTF. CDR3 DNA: TGTGCCAGCAGCTCCGAGGACGGTGGGGAGTATGGCTACACCTTC.